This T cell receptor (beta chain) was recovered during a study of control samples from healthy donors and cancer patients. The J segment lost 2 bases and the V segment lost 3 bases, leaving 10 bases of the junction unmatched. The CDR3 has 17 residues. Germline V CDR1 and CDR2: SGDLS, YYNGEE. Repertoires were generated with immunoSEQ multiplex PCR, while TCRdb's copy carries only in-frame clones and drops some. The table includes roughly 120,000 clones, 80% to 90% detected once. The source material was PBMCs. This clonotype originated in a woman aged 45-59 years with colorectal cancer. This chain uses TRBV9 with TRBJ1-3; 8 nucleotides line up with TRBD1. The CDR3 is CASSAKTGATAGNTIYF. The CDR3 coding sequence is TGTGCCAGCAGCGCTAAGACAGGGGCTACAGCTGGAAACACCATATATTTT.